This TCR beta chain was recovered during a study of regulatory T cells in long-lasting Graves disease. Researchers made TCR beta libraries by using iRepertoire HTBI primers and running Arm-PCR on CDR3 regions. Per the original methods: Across samples, 60 or so TRBV and some 13 TRBJ segments were found. TCRdb ran MiXCR on the multiplex PCR reads and lists one entry per CDR3 protein. The V and J calls here are based on TCRdb, not the publication. The sample holds over 250,000 distinct CDR3 sequences, under 25% seen once. This clonotype has ten or more counts. Its specificity is not known. V lost 0 bases, J lost 8 bases, and 16 bases lay in between. In germline, CDR1 is DFQATT, CDR2 SNEGSKA (reference sequence). The CDR3 sequence is 14 residues long. Noted time point: persistent/refractory GD, antithyroid drugs over 5 years with positive TRAb. After RNA was extracted from PBMCs, the TCR library was made from it. Clinicians diagnosed Graves' disease using American Thyroid Association guidelines.

Findings and limits, study-wide: There was favoring of TRBV28, TRBJ1-2 and TRBJ2-5 in persistent disease.

This sequence originates from a female donor with Graves disease. Sample: peripheral blood mononuclear cells (PBMCs), taken when the disease was refractory, from a patient treated with antithyroid drugs. The gene calls are TRBV20-1 and TRBJ1-2; no definite D call. CDR3 loop: CSARDTSRFWGYTF. CDR3 in DNA: TGCAGTGCTAGAGATACCAGCCGGTTTTGGGGCTACACCTTC.